The 19 T cell receptor beta chains below all came from one sample that was sequenced in a study of vaccination and CD4 T cells after COVID-19. Treatment: approximately 9-day PBMC culture with coronavirus spike peptide pools or control peptides (ViraFEST assay). These receptors are not linked to any known antigen. At the Johns Hopkins FTIC core, DNA taken from cultured CD4+ T cells was sequenced by way of the Oncomine TCR Beta short-read assay. TCRdb analysed the PCR reads with MiXCR anew, one entry per CDR3 protein. Seen here are around 15,000 distinct CDR3 sequences, around half observed once, and the top ten hold under 8.5%. The sequenced sample consisted of CD4+ T cells from blood, cultured in vitro. The receptor source for this set is a human donor who had recovered from COVID-19.

This chain connects TRBV30 to TRBJ2-1; D may be TRBD1 (7 bases). Trimming took off 7 bases at V and 2 bases at J, with 15 bases between the two ends. This CDR3 has 14 amino acids. Looked up from germline, CDR1 is GTSNPN and CDR2 is SVGIG (reference sequence). The CDR3 DNA reads as TGTGCCTCCAGGGGGAGCGGGCCCTACAATGAGCAGTTCTTC. It yields the protein CASRGSGPYNEQFF.

The gene calls are TRBV6-1 and TRBJ2-3; 7 bases align to TRBD2. There are 14 residues in the CDR3. V trimming: 6 bases; J trimming: 1 base; junction bases outside the gene matches: 4. Germline loops: CDR1 MNHNS, CDR2 SASEGT. The CDR3 DNA follows: TGTGCCAGCAGCAGCGGGGACGGCACAGATACGCAGTATTTT. The encoded protein is CASSSGDGTDTQYF.

The chain couples TRBV12-3 or TRBV12-4 to TRBJ2-1; D might be TRBD2 (6 bases). The CDR3 loop spans 15 amino acids. V gave up 6 bases and J gave up 2 bases, with 14 bases separating them. The CDR3 protein is CASSLLGTAYNEQFF. In DNA, the CDR3 is TGTGCCAGCAGCCTACTCGGGACTGCCTACAATGAGCAGTTCTTC.

This clonotype was counted a single time. This chain's CDR3 is CAWSRGQTEKLFF. In DNA, the CDR3 is TGTGCCTGGAGTAGGGGCCAGACTGAAAAACTGTTTTTT. This chain links TRBV30 with TRBJ1-4; perhaps TRBD1 as D (5 bases). V shed 2 bases and J shed 7 bases, with 11 bases lying between them. This CDR3 is built from 13 residues. CDR1 and CDR2 (germline): GTSNPN, SVGIG (reference sequence). Full variable domain (rest looked up from reference TRBV30 and TRBJ1-4): SQTIHQWPATLVQPVGSPLSLECTVEGTSNPNLYWYRQAAGRGLQLLFYSVGIGQISSEVPQNLSASRPQDRQFILSSKKLLLSDSGFYLCAWSRGQTEKLFFGSGTQLSVL.

The chain is built from TRBV29-1 and TRBJ2-5; possible D gene TRBD2, 6 bases. Looked up from germline, CDR1 is SQVTM and CDR2 is ANQGSEA. V was clipped by 4 bases and J by 5 bases, with 17 bases between them. The CDR3 totals 14 residues. The CDR3 DNA reads TGCAGCGTTGCGGGGCGGGATTCACAGGAGACCCAGTACTTC. It codes for CSVAGRDSQETQYF.

This clonotype was seen a handful of times. In nucleotides, the CDR3 is TGTGCCAGCAGTTCTAGGACAGGGAGAGCTTTCTTT. This gives the protein CASSSRTGRAFF. The V call is TRBV12-3 or TRBV12-4, the J call TRBJ1-1, with TRBD1 matching over 8 bases. The J segment lost 10 bases and the V segment lost 4 bases, leaving 5 bases of the junction unmatched. This CDR3 has 12 residues.

This chain uses TRBV20-1 with TRBJ2-3; D remains ambiguous. There are 13 residues in the CDR3. The germline CDR1 and CDR2 sequences are DFQATT and SNEGSKA (reference sequence). V shed 1 base and J shed 4 bases, with 9 bases lying between them. CDR3 nucleotide sequence: TGCAGTGCTAGAGGACCTCCATCAGATACGCAGTATTTT. As protein: CSARGPPSDTQYF.

This clonotype was seen a handful of times. The chain joins TRBV12-3 or TRBV12-4 to TRBJ1-6, with D maybe TRBD1 (5 bases). CDR3 length equals 15 residues. The V gene lost 6 bases and the J gene lost 7 bases, with 16 bases spanning the gap. CDR3 in DNA: TGTGCCAGCAGCTTTGCTCGTGGGGCGAATTCACCCCTCCACTTT. This translates into CASSFARGANSPLHF.

This chain uses TRBV2 with TRBJ1-5; TRBD1 is a possible D gene (6 bases). This CDR3 has 15 residues. Germline loops: CDR1 SNHLY, CDR2 FYNNEI. Trimming removed 4 bases from V and 0 bases from J, with 10 bases in between. The CDR3 protein is CASSGGATSNQPQHF. The CDR3 DNA is TGTGCCAGCAGTGGGGGGGCGACTAGCAATCAGCCCCAGCATTTT.

This clonotype was counted a few times. The chain couples TRBV20-1 to TRBJ1-1; 8 bases fit TRBD1. Germline CDR1 and CDR2: DFQATT and SNEGSKA (reference sequence). This CDR3 is built from 16 residues. The V segment lost 0 bases and the J segment 5 bases; nucleotides outside the gene matches: 11. This chain's CDR3 is CSARDPRGQGGTEAFF. For the CDR3, the DNA is TGCAGTGCTAGAGATCCACGTGGACAGGGAGGAACTGAAGCTTTCTTT.

The rearrangement uses TRBV7-3 and TRBJ2-3; 8 bases match TRBD1. This CDR3 is 15 amino acids long. CDR1 and CDR2 (germline): SGHTA, FQGTGA. Trimming at V came to 3 bases and at J to 6 bases, leaving 8 bases not matched to a gene. CDR3: CASSFTDRAWDTQYF. CDR3 bases: TGTGCCAGCAGCTTCACGGACAGGGCTTGGGATACGCAGTATTTT.

This chain joins TRBV20-1 and TRBJ2-1; 11 nucleotides align to TRBD1. J lost 9 bases, V lost 7 bases, and 8 bases had no gene match. The CDR3 loop spans 13 amino acids. CDR1 and CDR2 (germline): DFQATT, SNEGSKA (reference sequence). CDR3 nucleotides: TGCAGTGGGGGAGGACAGGGGGCGGGTGAGCAGTTCTTC. This translates into CSGGGQGAGEQFF.

The chain links TRBV6-2 or TRBV6-3 to TRBJ1-1, with a tentative D call TRBD1 (5 bases). From germline, CDR1 is MNHEY and CDR2 SVGEGT. Trimming removed 7 bases at V and 4 bases at J, with 13 bases between. CDR3 length equals 13 residues. The CDR3 DNA reads TGTGCCAGCACCCAGGGTCAGGGCACTGAAGCTTTCTTT. Its protein is CASTQGQGTEAFF.

This sequence joins TRBV6-1 and TRBJ2-7; the D call may be TRBD1 or TRBD2 (5 bases each). The CDR3 covers 15 residues. The germline V gene has CDR1 MNHNS and CDR2 SASEGT. Trimming left V 0 bases short and J 4 bases short, with 13 bases between. CDR3 coding DNA: TGTGCCAGCAGTGAAGCGGGGGTAGCGTTATACGAGCAGTACTTC. Amino acid sequence: CASSEAGVALYEQYF.

A few counts support this clonotype. The chain couples TRBV7-2 to TRBJ1-4, with D hard to call. Germline-derived CDR1 and CDR2 are SGHTA and FQGNSA. The CDR3 is 14 residues long. V was shortened by 1 base and J by 8 bases, with 11 bases between the two germline ends. CDR3 loop: CASSLVGLHEKLFF. CDR3 bases: TGTGCCAGCAGCTTAGTGGGTCTTCACGAAAAACTGTTTTTT.

By frequency in the sample, this clonotype is medium-sized. The chain has TRBV7-2 and TRBJ1-2; the match to TRBD1 covers 7 bases. The CDR3 loop spans 13 amino acids. The junction had 4 bases not matched to a gene; V was cut back by 1 base and J by 8 bases. Germline CDR1 and CDR2: SGHTA and FQGNSA. CDR3 sequence (DNA): TGTGCCAGCAGCTTAGACGGGACAGTCGGCTACACCTTC. Protein: CASSLDGTVGYTF. The whole variable domain, filled in from reference TRBV7-2 and TRBJ1-2, reads GAGVSQSPSNKVTEKGKDVELRCDPISGHTALYWYRQSLGQGLEFLIYFQGNSAPDKSGLPSDRFSAERTGGSVSTLTIQRTQQEDSAVYLCASSLDGTVGYTFGSGTRLTVV.

CDR3 bases: TGCAGTGCTAGAGCCCAAACCGGCCCCGAGCAGCCCCAGCATTTT. This encodes CSARAQTGPEQPQHF. This chain connects TRBV20-1 to TRBJ1-5; D uncertain. V lost 1 base and J 7 bases, leaving 17 bases between the germline ends. Germline assignment: CDR1 DFQATT and CDR2 SNEGSKA (reference sequence). CDR3 size: 15 residues.

V and J are TRBV14 and TRBJ1-1, with a possible D match to TRBD1 (5 bases). Trimming pared 0 bases from V and 3 bases from J, leaving 17 bases between. Looked up from germline, CDR1 is SGHDN and CDR2 is FVKESK. The CDR3 has 17 residues. In nucleotides, the CDR3 is TGTGCCAGCAGCCAAGACGGAGGGGCAGGGAGGTACACTGAAGCTTTCTTT. Its translation is CASSQDGGAGRYTEAFF.

The chain uses TRBV11-3 and TRBJ2-2; 11 nucleotides align to TRBD1. Germline V gene sequence: CDR1 SGHNT, CDR2 YENEEA. V trimming: 4 bases; J trimming: 6 bases; junction bases outside the gene matches: 1. The CDR3 loop spans 14 amino acids. The DNA of the CDR3 is TGTGCCAGCAGCTGGGGACAGGGGGCCGGGGAGCTGTTTTTT. Amino acid sequence: CASSWGQGAGELFF.